This TCR beta chain was captured in a study of shared clonotypes between healthy human individuals (dated by TCRdb to 2018 to 2020). Context from the whole study: A couple of women and a few men aged 18 to 49 years were included in the cohort. The study deeply sequenced blood TCR repertoires of about 5 healthy adults to estimate repertoire size and the extent of clonotype sharing between individuals. For each donor, CD4 naive and CD4 memory were each run on three plates, CD8 naive on two plates, and CD8 memory on one plate. Each donor's leukapheresis produced roughly between roughly 0.85 and 10 billion PBMCs. To increase sequencing depth and limit assay-specific biases, different laboratories used diverse techniques to prepare libraries and sequence TCR repertoires.

Using the deep immunoSEQ assay, TCR CDR3 regions were amplified from genomic DNA by multiplex PCR. Extracted genomic DNA from each cell subset was distributed evenly across all wells of several immunoSEQ 96-well plates, and each plate was treated as a replicate. For sorted subsets, each replicate PCR was loaded with approximately 0.2 ug genomic DNA, equivalent to some 31,000 T cell genomes. Purified libraries were quantified with a Qubit 3.0 fluorometer, sized on a Bioanalyzer 2100, and re-quantified with the KAPA Library Quantification kit. Every immunoSEQ 96-well plate was sequenced on a dedicated single-read 150-cycle Illumina NextSeq 550 flow cell. From the authors' description of their analysis: The immunoSEQ output contained only junctional sequences without quality scores, so filtering could not match that applied to full-length reads. To assign V/J genes and CDR3, sequences were annotated using PyIR, a Python wrapper for IgBLAST v1.9, with IMGT germline references. Reads with weak V/J assignments (E-value above 1e-6), missing CDR3, stop codons, out-of-frame junctions, or ambiguous translated residues were removed. V3J clonotypes were defined as sequences sharing an identical inferred V gene, J gene, and CDR3 amino acid sequence. The percentage overlap between two repertoires was calculated by dividing the number of shared unique clonotypes by the size of the smaller repertoire. RTK rarefaction, the Chao1 estimator, and Recon v2.1 estimates of unobserved clonotypes were used to assess repertoire richness. Generation probabilities were computed with OLGA for all TCRbeta clonotypes obtained by the gDNA method from several donors. TCRdb holds this immuneACCESS table with in-frame rearrangements only. Some clones are missing; in checked studies, unresolved V genes explain under half, and the rest has no known cause. Clone size and V and J calls were adopted from that table, with D and trimming inferred from the DNA. The sample table holds over a million clones, of which just under 99% were seen once. Roughly 0.35% of the sample comes from the top ten.

Results the study describes overall, beyond this receptor: Based on pairwise subsampling, the degree of clonotype sharing among donors was expected to be affected by sequencing depth. The small number of donors limited the genetic and exposure-history diversity represented. Rarefaction of sorted-subset datasets indicated incomplete sequencing despite the large sequencing depth. Estimated clonotype richness was generally larger for naive than for memory subsets. When four donors were compared, the shared fraction of clonotypes was 5% to 6.5% for naive CD4, 3.5% for naive CD8, roughly 2.5% for memory CD4, and about 0.36% for memory CD8. Higher generation probabilities were observed for clonotypes shared by all four sorted-subset donors than for non-shared clonotypes. Only blood was sampled, and tissue TCR repertoires likely differ from those in blood.

CDR1 and CDR2 were assigned from the germline V gene (reference sequence) as SGHNT and YYREEE. Trimming removed 3 bases from V and 0 bases from J; the gene matches leave 5 bases unexplained. The CDR3 numbers 16 residues from cysteine through phenylalanine. Only the CDR3 DNA is retained, 48 bases long and in frame from the first base. Remarks on this clone: Its specific antigen is unknown. Base qualities are missing; no much larger clone stands one base away.

The donors were healthy, HIV-negative adults who had no recently reported acute infections or vaccinations. All donors were Caucasian adults living in Nashville, Tennessee, USA. CD4+ T cells were enriched through magnetic negative selection, after which naive cells were positively selected on CD45RA and the remaining negative fraction served as the memory subset. After blood collection by leukapheresis, PBMCs were isolated using Ficoll-Histopaque density gradient centrifugation and then cryopreserved in the vapor phase of liquid nitrogen. Analytical flow cytometry was used to check the purity and quantity of each magnetically sorted T cell population. From each sorted fraction, genomic DNA was isolated and quantified by UV absorbance on a Nanodrop 2000c.

This clonotype was obtained from a man younger than 40 in good health. The sequenced sample was naive CD4+ T cells sorted from blood. This specimen's cell subset or site label, interpreted: CD45RA+ positively selected. The sequence joins TRBV5-4 to TRBJ2-3; TRBD2 fits 9 bases in the junction. CDR3 loop: CASSSRTSVSTDTQYF. The nucleotide sequence reads TGTGCCAGCAGCTCTCGGACTAGCGTCAGCACAGATACGCAGTATTTT.